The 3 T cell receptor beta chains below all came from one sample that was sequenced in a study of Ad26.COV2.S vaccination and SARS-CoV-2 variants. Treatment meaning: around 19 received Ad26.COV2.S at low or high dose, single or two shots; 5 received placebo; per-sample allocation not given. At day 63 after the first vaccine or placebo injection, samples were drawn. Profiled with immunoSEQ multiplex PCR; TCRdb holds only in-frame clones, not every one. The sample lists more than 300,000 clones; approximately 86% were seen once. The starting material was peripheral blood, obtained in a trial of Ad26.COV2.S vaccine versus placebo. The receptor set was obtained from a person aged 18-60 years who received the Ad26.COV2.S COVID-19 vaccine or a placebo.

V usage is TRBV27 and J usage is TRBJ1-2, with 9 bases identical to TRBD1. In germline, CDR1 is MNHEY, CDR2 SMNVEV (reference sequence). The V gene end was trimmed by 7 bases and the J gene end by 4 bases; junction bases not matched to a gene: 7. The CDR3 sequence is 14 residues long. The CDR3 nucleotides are TGTGCCAGCAAGTTAGACAGGGGGTCCTATGGCTACACCTTC. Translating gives CASKLDRGSYGYTF.

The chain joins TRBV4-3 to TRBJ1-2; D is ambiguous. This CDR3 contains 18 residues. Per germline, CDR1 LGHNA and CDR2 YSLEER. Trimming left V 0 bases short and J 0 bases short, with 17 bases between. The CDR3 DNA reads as TGCGCCAGCAGCCAAGATGTCCCTGGAGCATTAGCTAACTATGGCTACACCTTC. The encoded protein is CASSQDVPGALANYGYTF.

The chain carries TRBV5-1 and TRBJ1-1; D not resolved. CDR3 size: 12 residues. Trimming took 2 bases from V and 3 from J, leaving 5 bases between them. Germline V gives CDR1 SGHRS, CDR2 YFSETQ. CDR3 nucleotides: TGCGCCAGCAGCTTCGGGGACACTGAAGCTTTCTTT. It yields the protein CASSFGDTEAFF. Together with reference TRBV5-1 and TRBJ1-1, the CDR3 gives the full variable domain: KAGVTQTPRYLIKTRGQQVTLSCSPISGHRSVSWYQQTPGQGLQFLFEYFSETQRNKGNFPGRFSGRQFSNSRSEMNVSTLELGDSALYLCASSFGDTEAFFGQGTRLTVV.